Detailed here is one T cell receptor beta chain. The CDR3 sequence is 14 residues long. Germline V lookup: CDR1 SGDLS, CDR2 YYNGEE. The V end lost 4 bases, the J end lost 0 bases, and 8 bases lay between the germline ends. The record originates from a study of T cell changes during pregnancy in multiple sclerosis. Generated by immunoSEQ multiplex PCR, the TCRdb table keeps only in-frame clones and is missing some. The sample shows about 67,000 clones, about nine tenths of them seen only once. The TCR sequence derives from a female donor with multiple sclerosis, enrolled in a pregnancy study. The chain joins TRBV9 to TRBJ1-5; D remains unclear. The sample here was peripheral blood, taken in the third trimester of pregnancy. The CDR3 DNA follows: TGTGCCAGCAGCCAAGACAATAGCAATCAGCCCCAGCATTTT. This sequence encodes CASSQDNSNQPQHF. Filled out from reference TRBV9 and TRBJ1-5, the complete variable domain reads DSGVTQTPKHLITATGQRVTLRCSPRSGDLSVYWYQQSLDQGLQFLIQYYNGEERAKGNILERFSAQQFPDLHSELNLSSLELGDSALYFCASSQDNSNQPQHFGDGTRLSIL.